In its sample, the clone carrying this TCR beta chain was seen many times. What it binds is unknown. Amplification of TCR beta CDR3 regions used RNA transcripts. After a first-round RT-PCR with HTBI primers, a second-round multiplex PCR was run. TCRdb redid the calling of the multiplex PCR reads with MiXCR, one entry per CDR3 protein. Here the sample spans 350,000 to 450,000 distinct CDR3 sequences, about a sixth being singletons. Thyroid ultrasound, orbital computed tomography, TRAb, serum thyroxine and clinical symptoms formed the basis of diagnosis. The sample is drawn from a study of Graves' ophthalmopathy and Graves' hyperthyroidism. Study background: There was a collection of peripheral blood at initial diagnosis, before any treatment. Study-level results: This model predicted ophthalmopathy progression (sensitivity 70% to 71%, specificity around 72%). Between ophthalmopathy and stable hyperthyroidism, a 13-signature model drew a separation with 85% to 90% sensitivity and around 80% specificity.

Trimming took 6 bases from V and 5 from J; bases not matched to a gene: 12. This CDR3 has 16 amino acids. Looked up from germline, CDR1 is SNHLY and CDR2 is FYNNEI. This chain joins TRBV2 and TRBJ1-4, with 7 positions matching TRBD1. Sequenced input: peripheral blood. This clonotype was sampled from a woman under 30 with Graves' ophthalmopathy. The CDR3 DNA reads as TGTGCCAGCAGCCCAATTAGCGGGACAGTCAATGAAAAACTGTTTTTT. The encoded protein is CASSPISGTVNEKLFF.